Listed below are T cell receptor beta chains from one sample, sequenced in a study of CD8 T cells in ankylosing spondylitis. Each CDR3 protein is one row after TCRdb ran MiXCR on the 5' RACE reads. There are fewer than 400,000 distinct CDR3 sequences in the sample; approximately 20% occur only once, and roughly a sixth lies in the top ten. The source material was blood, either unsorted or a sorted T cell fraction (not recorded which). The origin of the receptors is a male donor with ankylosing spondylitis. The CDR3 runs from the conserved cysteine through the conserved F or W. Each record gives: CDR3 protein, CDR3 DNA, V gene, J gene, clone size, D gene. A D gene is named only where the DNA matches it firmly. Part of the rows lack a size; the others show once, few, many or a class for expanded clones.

cdr3_aa: CAINPSGRGQETQYF; cdr3_nt: TGTGCCATCAATCCTAGCGGGAGGGGACAAGAGACCCAGTACTTC; v_call: TRBV10-3; j_call: TRBJ2-5; clone_size: -; d_call: TRBD2
cdr3_aa: CASSPGQGNNEQFF; cdr3_nt: TGTGCCAGCAGCCCGGGACAGGGGAACAATGAGCAGTTCTTC; v_call: TRBV28; j_call: TRBJ2-1; clone_size: few; d_call: TRBD1
cdr3_aa: CATSDPGTEAFF; cdr3_nt: TGTGCCACCAGTGATCCCGGGACTGAAGCTTTCTTT; v_call: TRBV24-1; j_call: TRBJ1-1; clone_size: few; d_call: -
cdr3_aa: CASSRSGQGNIQYF; cdr3_nt: TGTGCCAGCAGCCGGTCCGGCCAGGGGAACATTCAGTACTTC; v_call: TRBV6-1; j_call: TRBJ2-4; clone_size: -; d_call: -
cdr3_aa: CASSSPGEVNTEAFF; cdr3_nt: TGTGCCAGCAGTTCCCCTGGGGAGGTGAACACTGAAGCTTTCTTT; v_call: TRBV6-5; j_call: TRBJ1-1; clone_size: -; d_call: -
cdr3_aa: CASSARVVVEKLFF; cdr3_nt: TGTGCCAGCAGTGCCAGGGTGGTTGTAGAAAAACTGTTTTTT; v_call: TRBV2; j_call: TRBJ1-4; clone_size: -; d_call: -
cdr3_aa: CASSGRDSSFGETQYF; cdr3_nt: TGTGCCAGCAGCGGCAGGGACAGCAGCTTTGGAGAGACCCAGTACTTC; v_call: TRBV7-8; j_call: TRBJ2-5; clone_size: -; d_call: TRBD1
cdr3_aa: CASSTGFGNTIYF; cdr3_nt: TGTGCCAGCAGCACAGGGTTCGGAAACACCATATATTTT; v_call: TRBV7-9; j_call: TRBJ1-3; clone_size: -; d_call: -
cdr3_aa: CASIKIRDTGAFF; cdr3_nt: TGTGCCAGCATCAAAATCCGGGACACTGGAGCTTTCTTT; v_call: TRBV12-3/TRBV12-4; j_call: TRBJ1-1; clone_size: -; d_call: -
cdr3_aa: CSVWDRGYYEQYF; cdr3_nt: TGCAGCGTGTGGGACAGGGGGTACTACGAGCAGTACTTC; v_call: TRBV29-1; j_call: TRBJ2-7; clone_size: -; d_call: TRBD1
cdr3_aa: CASSLAGGSTEAFF; cdr3_nt: TGCGCCAGCAGCTTGGCCGGGGGGAGCACTGAAGCTTTCTTT; v_call: TRBV5-1; j_call: TRBJ1-1; clone_size: -; d_call: -
cdr3_aa: CSASTASGRVNTGELFF; cdr3_nt: TGCAGTGCTAGCACCGCTAGCGGGAGGGTCAACACCGGGGAGCTGTTTTTT; v_call: TRBV20-1; j_call: TRBJ2-2; clone_size: -; d_call: TRBD2
cdr3_aa: CSATLGQEQYF; cdr3_nt: TGCAGTGCTACGCTAGGGCAGGAGCAGTACTTC; v_call: TRBV20-1; j_call: TRBJ2-7; clone_size: -; d_call: -
cdr3_aa: CASSYGQGVKAFF; cdr3_nt: TGTGCCAGCAGTTACGGGCAGGGGGTAAAAGCTTTCTTT; v_call: TRBV6-5; j_call: TRBJ1-1; clone_size: few; d_call: TRBD1
cdr3_aa: CSARDTGTGDSPLHF; cdr3_nt: TGCAGTGCTAGAGATACCGGGACAGGGGATTCACCCCTCCACTTT; v_call: TRBV20-1; j_call: TRBJ1-6; clone_size: -; d_call: TRBD1
cdr3_aa: CASKEGRDTQYF; cdr3_nt: TGTGCCAGCAAGGAGGGAAGGGATACGCAGTATTTT; v_call: TRBV28; j_call: TRBJ2-3; clone_size: -; d_call: -
cdr3_aa: CSAGTGGGNGYTF; cdr3_nt: TGCAGCGCAGGGACAGGGGGCGGGAACGGCTACACCTTC; v_call: TRBV29-1; j_call: TRBJ1-2; clone_size: few; d_call: TRBD1
cdr3_aa: CASSFRLAGVNEQYF; cdr3_nt: TGTGCCAGCAGCTTTCGGCTAGCGGGAGTGAACGAGCAGTACTTC; v_call: TRBV11-3; j_call: TRBJ2-7; clone_size: -; d_call: TRBD2
cdr3_aa: CASSRRLAVNHNEQFF; cdr3_nt: TGTGCCAGCAGCCGGAGACTAGCGGTGAACCACAATGAGCAGTTCTTC; v_call: TRBV28; j_call: TRBJ2-1; clone_size: few; d_call: TRBD2
cdr3_aa: CASSYSTGTSGANVLTF; cdr3_nt: TGTGCCAGCAGTTACTCGACCGGGACCTCTGGGGCCAACGTCCTGACTTTC; v_call: TRBV6-5; j_call: TRBJ2-6; clone_size: many; d_call: -
cdr3_aa: CASSVESGGLNEQFF; cdr3_nt: TGTGCCAGCAGCGTAGAGTCGGGAGGGTTAAATGAGCAGTTCTTC; v_call: TRBV9; j_call: TRBJ2-1; clone_size: -; d_call: TRBD2
cdr3_aa: CASSQGPGLAGEGSYNEQFF; cdr3_nt: TGCGCCAGCAGCCAAGGCCCGGGACTAGCGGGAGAGGGATCCTACAATGAGCAGTTCTTC; v_call: TRBV4-1; j_call: TRBJ2-1; clone_size: few; d_call: TRBD2
cdr3_aa: CASSSPPDPNEQFF; cdr3_nt: TGTGCCAGCAGCTCCCCGCCCGACCCCAATGAGCAGTTCTTC; v_call: TRBV5-5; j_call: TRBJ2-1; clone_size: few; d_call: -
cdr3_aa: CASSPLAGGGYEQYF; cdr3_nt: TGCGCCAGCAGCCCATTAGCGGGAGGAGGCTACGAGCAGTACTTC; v_call: TRBV5-1; j_call: TRBJ2-7; clone_size: many; d_call: TRBD2
cdr3_aa: CASSLSYSKQFF; cdr3_nt: TGTGCCAGCAGCTTAAGCTATTCGAAGCAGTTCTTC; v_call: TRBV7-8; j_call: TRBJ2-1; clone_size: few; d_call: -
cdr3_aa: CASSEQSGRERSEQFF; cdr3_nt: TGTGCCAGCAGTGAACAAAGCGGGAGGGAGCGGAGTGAGCAGTTCTTC; v_call: TRBV25-1; j_call: TRBJ2-1; clone_size: -; d_call: TRBD2
cdr3_aa: CASSLAVGDNEQFF; cdr3_nt: TGCGCCAGCAGCTTGGCAGTAGGGGACAATGAGCAGTTCTTC; v_call: TRBV5-1; j_call: TRBJ2-1; clone_size: -; d_call: -
cdr3_aa: CAITAGANYGYTF; cdr3_nt: TGTGCCATCACCGCAGGGGCTAACTATGGCTACACCTTC; v_call: TRBV10-3; j_call: TRBJ1-2; clone_size: -; d_call: -
cdr3_aa: CSASPPTGFYEQYF; cdr3_nt: TGCAGTGCTAGTCCCCCAACGGGGTTCTACGAGCAGTACTTC; v_call: TRBV20-1; j_call: TRBJ2-7; clone_size: few; d_call: -
cdr3_aa: CASSQTSGGNEQFF; cdr3_nt: TGCGCCAGCAGCCAAACTAGCGGGGGTAATGAGCAGTTCTTC; v_call: TRBV5-1; j_call: TRBJ2-1; clone_size: -; d_call: TRBD2
cdr3_aa: CAISEGQYEQYF; cdr3_nt: TGTGCCATCAGTGAGGGACAGTACGAGCAGTACTTC; v_call: TRBV10-3; j_call: TRBJ2-7; clone_size: -; d_call: -
cdr3_aa: CSASYTFDQPQHF; cdr3_nt: TGCAGTGCTAGCTACACTTTTGATCAGCCCCAGCATTTT; v_call: TRBV20-1; j_call: TRBJ1-5; clone_size: many; d_call: -
cdr3_aa: CIPGGGYEQYF; cdr3_nt: TGCATACCGGGAGGTGGTTACGAGCAGTACTTC; v_call: TRBV20-1; j_call: TRBJ2-7; clone_size: -; d_call: TRBD2
cdr3_aa: CSASRESLAGGYQF; cdr3_nt: TGCAGTGCTAGTAGGGAGTCTTTAGCGGGAGGTTACCAATTT; v_call: TRBV20-1; j_call: TRBJ2-3; clone_size: few; d_call: TRBD2
cdr3_aa: CASRTDRFTDTQYF; cdr3_nt: TGTGCCAGCAGAACCGACAGGTTCACAGATACGCAGTATTTT; v_call: TRBV6-2/TRBV6-3; j_call: TRBJ2-3; clone_size: -; d_call: -
cdr3_aa: CASTGPTGLADTQYF; cdr3_nt: TGTGCCAGCACGGGTCCAACAGGGTTGGCAGATACGCAGTATTTT; v_call: TRBV2; j_call: TRBJ2-3; clone_size: -; d_call: -
cdr3_aa: CSAPLAGVNEQFF; cdr3_nt: TGCAGTGCCCCCCTGGCGGGAGTGAATGAGCAGTTCTTC; v_call: TRBV20-1; j_call: TRBJ2-1; clone_size: -; d_call: TRBD2
cdr3_aa: CASSPVLRPEKLFF; cdr3_nt: TGTGCCAGCAGCCCCGTACTCCGCCCTGAAAAACTGTTTTTT; v_call: TRBV6-1; j_call: TRBJ1-4; clone_size: -; d_call: -
cdr3_aa: CAISVNSGGNTGELFF; cdr3_nt: TGTGCCATCAGTGTTAATAGCGGGGGCAACACCGGGGAGCTGTTTTTT; v_call: TRBV10-3; j_call: TRBJ2-2; clone_size: few; d_call: TRBD2
cdr3_aa: CASSPPTLAGKYEQYF; cdr3_nt: TGTGCCAGCTCACCACCTACCTTGGCAGGGAAGTACGAGCAGTACTTC; v_call: TRBV18; j_call: TRBJ2-7; clone_size: -; d_call: -
cdr3_aa: CASSIGTPSRLHSNQPQHF; cdr3_nt: TGCGCCAGCAGCATCGGGACGCCCTCGCGCCTCCATAGCAATCAGCCCCAGCATTTT; v_call: TRBV5-1; j_call: TRBJ1-5; clone_size: -; d_call: -
cdr3_aa: CASSYGGTSYNEQFF; cdr3_nt: TGTGCCAGCAGTTACGGGGGTACCTCCTACAATGAGCAGTTCTTC; v_call: TRBV6-2/TRBV6-3; j_call: TRBJ2-1; clone_size: few; d_call: -
cdr3_aa: CASSQIYGAGAFF; cdr3_nt: TGTGCCAGCAGCCAAATATACGGGGCTGGAGCTTTCTTT; v_call: TRBV7-8; j_call: TRBJ1-1; clone_size: few; d_call: -
cdr3_aa: CASSLVRSNTGELFF; cdr3_nt: TGTGCCAGCAGCTTGGTCAGATCGAACACCGGGGAGCTGTTTTTT; v_call: TRBV11-3; j_call: TRBJ2-2; clone_size: -; d_call: -
cdr3_aa: CASSHEGGPYEQYF; cdr3_nt: TGTGCCAGCAGTCACGAAGGGGGACCCTACGAGCAGTACTTC; v_call: TRBV12-3/TRBV12-4; j_call: TRBJ2-7; clone_size: -; d_call: -